The next 20 T cell receptor beta chains were all read from a single sample in a study of radiotherapy plus CTLA-4 blockade in lung cancer. Only in-frame clones appear in the TCRdb table, and some are missing; sequencing was by immunoSEQ multiplex PCR. The profile shows tens of thousands of clones, roughly 80% of them singletons. This sample comprised peripheral blood, obtained from a patient treated with radiotherapy plus ipilimumab. Receptor source: a human donor with non-small cell lung cancer that progressed on radiotherapy plus ipilimumab.

This sequence joins TRBV4-1 and TRBJ2-7; D unclear. The CDR3 consists of 12 residues. Germline V CDR1 and CDR2: MGHRA, YSYEKL. The V gene lost 0 bases and the J gene lost 3 bases, with 3 bases spanning the gap. CDR3 in amino acids: CASSQEGYEQYF. The DNA for the CDR3 is TGCGCCAGCAGCCAAGAGGGCTACGAGCAGTACTTC.

This clone is medium-sized (0.01 to 0.1%) in the sample. This chain uses TRBV13 with TRBJ2-2, with unresolved D. The CDR3 has 16 amino acids. V was clipped by 5 bases and J by 1 base, with 14 bases between them. Germline V gene sequence: CDR1 PRHDT, CDR2 FYEKMQ (reference sequence). Written as DNA, the CDR3 is TGTGCCAGCAGCACGCCGCCGGTTGGGAACACCGGGGAGCTGTTTTTT. Translated, it gives CASSTPPVGNTGELFF.

This clone was counted a few times. The V call is TRBV18, the J call TRBJ2-6; TRBD1 matches at 8 bases. Germline-derived CDR1 and CDR2 are KGHSH and LQKENI. The ends lost 4 bases at V and 0 bases at J; junction bases unmatched: 8. This CDR3 has 18 residues. CDR3 sequence (DNA): TGTGCCAGCTCACGAGACAGGGGAAAGAGCTCTGGGGCCAACGTCCTGACTTTC. Translating it yields CASSRDRGKSSGANVLTF.

The V gene is TRBV6-5, the J gene TRBJ2-5; tentative D call: TRBD1 (6 bases). Per the germline V gene, CDR1 is MNHEY and CDR2 is SVGAGI. The length of the CDR3 is 15 residues. V was trimmed by 5 bases and J by 2 bases, leaving 15 bases between them. The CDR3 DNA reads TGTGCCAGCAGTCAAGAGACAGGATTGCAAGAGACCCAGTACTTC. Its protein is CASSQETGLQETQYF.

The chain is built from TRBV6-6 and TRBJ2-1, with D unresolved. CDR3 length equals 14 residues. Trimming cost V 0 bases and J 5 bases, with 8 bases left between them. Germline CDR1 is MNHNY and CDR2 is SVGAGI (reference sequence). CDR3 sequence: CASSYSIVDNEQFF. The CDR3 DNA reads TGTGCCAGCAGTTACTCGATAGTAGACAATGAGCAGTTCTTC.

This chain uses TRBV9 with TRBJ1-3; a possible D gene is TRBD1 (5 bases). The V end lost 1 base, the J end lost 4 bases, and 21 bases lay between the germline ends. Germline V gene lookup returns CDR1 SGDLS and CDR2 YYNGEE. CDR3 size: 18 residues. The CDR3, as DNA: TGTGCCAGCAGCGTATCTCTTGTACGGGGGGGAAGCGGAAACACCATATATTTT. Encoded protein: CASSVSLVRGGSGNTIYF.

Details on this clone: This sample includes further DNA sequences coding for the same CDR3. V usage is TRBV11-2 and J usage is TRBJ2-7; D gene uncertain. V was cut by 1 base and J by 4 bases, with 5 bases left in between. This CDR3 is 12 amino acids long. CDR1 is SGHAT, CDR2 FQNNGV, per germline. The chain's CDR3 is CASSLVSYEQYF. The CDR3, as DNA: TGTGCCAGCAGCTTAGTAAGTTACGAGCAGTACTTC. Full variable domain (missing parts from reference TRBV11-2 and TRBJ2-7): EAGVAQSPRYKIIEKRQSVAFWCNPISGHATLYWYQQILGQGPKLLIQFQNNGVVDDSQLPKDRFSAERLKGVDSTLKIQPAKLEDSAVYLCASSLVSYEQYFGPGTRLTVT.

This CDR3 reads CASSPRAQGGGDEQFF. CDR3 DNA sequence: TGTGCCAGCAGTCCGCGGGCCCAAGGGGGAGGGGATGAGCAGTTCTTC. The chain uses TRBV27 and TRBJ2-1, with a possible D match to TRBD2 (7 bases). V was shortened by 5 bases and J by 8 bases, with 22 bases between the two germline ends. The CDR3 runs to 16 residues. Germline CDR1 MNHEY, CDR2 SMNVEV (reference sequence).

The J gene is TRBJ1-3, the V gene TRBV5-1, with 7 bases identical to TRBD1. The germline CDR1 and CDR2 sequences are SGHRS and YFSETQ. The CDR3 loop spans 14 amino acids. The ends lost 7 bases at V and 4 bases at J; junction bases unmatched: 8. The CDR3 reads CASGEGGAGNTIYF. CDR3 DNA sequence: TGCGCCAGCGGGGAAGGGGGCGCCGGAAACACCATATATTTT. Based on the CDR3 plus reference TRBV5-1 and TRBJ1-3, the full variable domain is KAGVTQTPRYLIKTRGQQVTLSCSPISGHRSVSWYQQTPGQGLQFLFEYFSETQRNKGNFPGRFSGRQFSNSRSEMNVSTLELGDSALYLCASGEGGAGNTIYFGEGSWLTVV.

V usage is TRBV14 and J usage is TRBJ1-4; D remains ambiguous. The CDR3 length is 14 residues. V lost 2 bases to trimming and J lost 10 bases, with 14 bases between them. From germline, CDR1 is SGHDN and CDR2 FVKESK. The CDR3 DNA is TGTGCCAGCAGCCAATTTTGGGAGTCAGCAAAACTGTTTTTT. It specifies CASSQFWESAKLFF.

V gene TRBV5-4 combines with J gene TRBJ1-1, with TRBD1 as a possible D gene (5 bases). Germline CDR1 is SGHNT and CDR2 is YYREEE (reference sequence). Trimming removed 4 bases at V and 0 bases at J, with 13 bases between. The CDR3 is 15 residues long. CDR3 coding DNA: TGTGCCAGCAGCGGCCTCGGGGGGGTGAACACTGAAGCTTTCTTT. It yields the protein CASSGLGGVNTEAFF.

This chain uses TRBV5-1 with TRBJ2-3; 9 positions match TRBD1. This CDR3 has 15 residues. The V segment lost 3 bases and the J segment 5 bases; nucleotides outside the gene matches: 7. CDR1 is SGHRS and CDR2 is YFSETQ in the germline V gene. CDR3: CASSWGQGGVDTQYF. CDR3 in DNA: TGCGCCAGCAGCTGGGGACAGGGCGGAGTAGATACGCAGTATTTT.

V is TRBV11-2 and J is TRBJ2-7, with D possibly called TRBD1 or TRBD2 (5 bases each). The CDR3 runs 14 residues. V lost 3 bases and J lost 3, with 12 bases in between. CDR1 and CDR2 from the germline V gene are SGHAT and FQNNGV. The CDR3 DNA reads as TGTGCCAGCAGCTTGTCCGGGACGAACTACGAGCAGTACTTC. Residues: CASSLSGTNYEQYF.

The V gene is TRBV15, the J gene TRBJ2-5; tentatively, D is TRBD2 (6 bases). V gave up 1 base and J gave up 4 bases, with 16 bases separating them. Germline-derived CDR1 and CDR2 are LNHNV and YYDKDF (reference sequence). This CDR3 has 16 residues. CDR3 protein: CATSRGGPGRGETQYF. CDR3 coding DNA: TGTGCCACCAGCAGAGGAGGGCCAGGGCGGGGAGAGACCCAGTACTTC.

V usage is TRBV28 and J usage is TRBJ1-2, with 12 bases fitting TRBD1. Germline CDR1 and CDR2: MDHEN and SYDVKM. The CDR3 has 16 amino acids. V lost 3 bases, J lost 8 bases, and 10 bases stayed unmatched. CDR3 bases: TGTGCCAGCAGTTTCCCACCGGGACAGGGGGCTGGCGGCTACACCTTC. Protein product: CASSFPPGQGAGGYTF.

The chain joins TRBV7-3 to TRBJ1-2, with TRBD1 identical over 9 bases. V was clipped by 4 bases and J by 5 bases; unmatched bases: 8. This CDR3 has 15 residues. Germline CDR1 is SGHTA and CDR2 is FQGTGA. As DNA, the CDR3 is TGTGCCAGCAGCTCCACAGGGGGCGCTGGGTATGGCTACACCTTC. It specifies CASSSTGGAGYGYTF. Using reference TRBV7-3 and TRBJ1-2 for the parts outside the CDR3, the full variable domain is GAGVSQTPSNKVTEKGKYVELRCDPISGHTALYWYRQSLGQGPEFLIYFQGTGAADDSGLPNDRFFAVRPEGSVSTLKIQRTERGDSAVYLCASSSTGGAGYGYTFGSGTRLTVV.

CDR3: CSVEGVTGPHTEAFF. The CDR3, as DNA: TGCAGCGTTGAGGGGGTCACAGGGCCCCACACTGAAGCTTTCTTT. The rearrangement uses TRBV29-1 and TRBJ1-1; TRBD1 might be the D (6 bases). Per germline, CDR1 SQVTM and CDR2 ANQGSEA. The CDR3 consists of 15 residues. Trimming removed 3 bases at V and 3 bases at J, with 17 bases between. Based on the CDR3 plus reference TRBV29-1 and TRBJ1-1, the full variable domain is SAVISQKPSRDICQRGTSLTIQCQVDSQVTMMFWYRQQPGQSLTLIATANQGSEATYESGFVIDKFPISRPNLTFSTLTVSNMSPEDSSIYLCSVEGVTGPHTEAFFGQGTRLTVV.

The chain employs TRBV7-6 and TRBJ1-1, with unresolved D. The CDR3 extends over 13 amino acids. Germline CDR1 and CDR2: SGHVS and FNYEAQ. V was cut by 3 bases and J by 1 base, with 6 bases left in between. Here the CDR3 DNA reads TGTGCCAGCAGCTTGGCGGCGAACACTGAAGCTTTCTTT. Amino acid sequence: CASSLAANTEAFF.

The rearrangement links TRBV6-5 to TRBJ2-2; 9 bases fit TRBD2. CDR1 and CDR2 (germline): MNHEY, SVGAGI. The CDR3 covers 15 residues. Trimming cost V 5 bases and J 5 bases; bases outside gene matches: 6. The CDR3 is CASSRGRALTGELFF. CDR3 nucleotide sequence: TGTGCCAGCAGTCGCGGGAGGGCCTTGACCGGGGAGCTGTTTTTT.

The rearrangement links TRBV2 to TRBJ2-7; TRBD1 matches at 7 bases. The trim removed 8 bases at V and 7 bases at J, leaving 11 bases unmatched. The CDR3 runs to 13 residues. In germline, CDR1 is SNHLY, CDR2 FYNNEI. This CDR3 is CASESNRGGEQYV. As DNA, the CDR3 is TGTGCCAGCGAATCCAACAGGGGTGGGGAGCAGTACGTC.